This T cell receptor (beta chain) was found in a study of cytomegalovirus exposure and HLA in healthy donors. The overall study: Genotyping of more than 300 donors showed that over 80% belonged to the Caucasian-associated ancestry cluster.

PCR was performed using 60 Vbeta and 13 Jbeta primers. Libraries were prepared by immunoSEQ multiplex PCR; TCRdb keeps only in-frame clonotypes and omits some of them. The table shows under 200,000 clones, with roughly 80% occurring only once. When sampled, the donors appeared nominally healthy, though they likely had unrecorded immune exposures. CDR3 length equals 16 residues. The germline V and J ends were trimmed by 5 bases and 4 bases, with 18 bases remaining between them. The germline gives CDR1 SGHVS, CDR2 FQNEAQ. Sequencing was carried out using PBMCs. The V call is TRBV7-8, the J call TRBJ1-5; D is undetermined. The sequence was obtained from a woman aged 40-49 years in good health and CMV-seronegative. Here the CDR3 DNA reads TGTGCCAGCAGCCTTTGGTCGGGAATCCCTAATCAGCCCCAGCATTTT. Its protein is CASSLWSGIPNQPQHF.